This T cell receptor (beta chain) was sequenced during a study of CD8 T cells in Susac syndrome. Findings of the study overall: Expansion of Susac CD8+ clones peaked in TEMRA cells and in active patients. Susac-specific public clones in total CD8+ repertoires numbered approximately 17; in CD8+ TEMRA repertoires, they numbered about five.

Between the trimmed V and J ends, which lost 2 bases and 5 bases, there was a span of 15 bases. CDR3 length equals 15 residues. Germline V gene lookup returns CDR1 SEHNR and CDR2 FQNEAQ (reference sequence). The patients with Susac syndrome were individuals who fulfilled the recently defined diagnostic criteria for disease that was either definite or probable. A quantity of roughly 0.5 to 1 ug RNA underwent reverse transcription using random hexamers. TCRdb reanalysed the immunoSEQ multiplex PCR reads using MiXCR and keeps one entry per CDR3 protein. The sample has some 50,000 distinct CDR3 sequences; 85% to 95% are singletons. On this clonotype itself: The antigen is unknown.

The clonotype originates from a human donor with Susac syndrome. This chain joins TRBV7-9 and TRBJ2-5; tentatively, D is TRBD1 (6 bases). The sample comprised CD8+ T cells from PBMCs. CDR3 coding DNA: TGTGCCAGCAGCTTAAGGAAGGGGCAGGGGGAGACCCAGTACTTC. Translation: CASSLRKGQGETQYF.